This T cell receptor (beta chain) is drawn from a study of identical twins. The study's findings and limits: Researchers reported weaker excess twin sharing in beta out-of-frame sequences.

This clonotype appeared a few times. Its cognate antigen is unknown. There are 13 residues in the CDR3. V dropped 8 bases and J dropped 2; count of bases not matched to a gene: 5. CDR1 is MNHEY and CDR2 is SVGAGI in the germline V gene. Template switching (which added a universal primer site) was used, and cDNA carried unique molecular identifiers. One entry per CDR3 protein results from TCRdb running MiXCR on the 5' RACE reads. The sample includes roughly 290,000 distinct CDR3 sequences, roughly 9.8% of them seen just once. Separately, the same data were catalogued under a study of yellow fever vaccine responses in identical twins.

The rearrangement joins TRBV6-5 to TRBJ2-7; TRBD1 matches at 8 bases. The TCR was taken from a woman aged 18-29 years in good health. The material sequenced was CD8+ T cells sorted from blood. The CDR3 spells CASGWGQAYEQYF. The CDR3 DNA follows: TGTGCCAGCGGTTGGGGACAGGCCTACGAGCAGTACTTC.